The T cell receptor beta chain described here comes from a study of OX40 agonist ivuxolimab in advanced cancers. With regard to the full study: Ivuxolimab, which targeted the costimulatory receptor OX40 (CD134), was an agonistic, fully human IgG2 monoclonal antibody. Intravenous ivuxolimab was administered to patients every 2 weeks at six dose levels: 0.01, 0.1, 0.3, 1.5, 3 and 10 mg/kg. Partial responses were achieved by three dose-escalation patients, of whom one had hepatocellular carcinoma and two had cutaneous melanoma. Patients were allowed to have had prior anti-PD-1, anti-PD-L1 or anti-CTLA-4 therapy, and roughly 40% of the dose-escalation patients had previously received checkpoint inhibitors. Peripheral TCRbeta sequencing aimed to test whether ivuxolimab altered TCR sequence diversity and caused clonal T-cell expansion. Of the 50 or so patients in dose escalation, 19 had hepatocellular carcinoma, some 15 had melanoma, 9 had renal cell carcinoma and 9 had head and neck cancer. The dose-escalation cohort was around 84% male with a mean age of roughly 62 years, ranging from roughly 20 to 85. The paper reports the monotherapy dose-escalation portion (N = 52 patients) of the phase I ivuxolimab trial. Findings and caveats that apply to the study as a whole: Clonal expansion of both CD4+ and CD8+ blood T cells was observed from baseline to week 6 at doses 0.1 to 3.0 mg/kg. Low levels of normalized T-cell clonal expansion were also seen in some patients who did not respond. After ivuxolimab, more expanded clones were found on average in CD8+ T cells than in CD4+ T cells. The antigen specificity of the clonally expanded peripheral T cells was not determined. In the 0.1-3.0 mg/kg groups, partial responders were among the patients with the lowest normalized peripheral clonal expansion, particularly in CD8+ T cells.

Turning to this clone: There is no known antigen for this receptor. Base qualities are not at hand, and no much larger clone is one base apart.

For sequencing of the TCRbeta CDR3 region, genomic DNA was extracted from the sorted cells. TCRbeta CDR3 regions were sequenced using the immunoSEQ Assay. The source is immuneACCESS, and TCRdb retained only in-frame sequences with V and J called. Part of the clones is not carried over; for the studies checked, unresolved V genes explain less than half of this, and the remainder is unexplained. This sample gives about 37,000 clones in total; approximately 78% of them show up just once. Approximately 22% of the sample comes from the top ten. The trial excluded patients who had a history of autoimmune disease or were on systemic immunosuppression. In every dose cohort, peripheral blood was drawn for TCR sequencing at baseline, cycle 4 day 1, and cycle 7 day 1. The samples were taken from a phase I, first-in-human, multicenter, open-label dose-escalation trial of ivuxolimab. Adults with locally advanced or metastatic head and neck squamous cell, hepatocellular, melanoma or renal cell carcinoma were enrolled in the trial. Before TCR sequencing, CD4+ T cells and CD8+ T cells from peripheral blood were sorted into separate populations.

CDR1 and CDR2 are read off the germline V gene (reference sequence) as SEHNR and FQNEAQ. The CDR3 starts with the cysteine, ends with the phenylalanine, and has 15 residues. CDR3 DNA only is kept here, 45 bases in frame from base 1. Clipping removes 5 bases from V and 2 bases from J, with 6 as the unmatched junction base count. The V and J segments used are TRBV7-9 and TRBJ2-7; 10 central nucleotides agree with TRBD1. The receptor was isolated from an adult with an advanced solid tumor such as melanoma, head and neck, liver or kidney cancer. Material: CD4+ or CD8+ T cells sorted from blood, obtained in a trial of the OX40 agonist ivuxolimab. CDR3 region: CASSDMDRGAYEQYF. The DNA sequence is TGTGCCAGCAGCGATATGGACAGGGGGGCCTACGAGCAGTACTTC.